This is a list of T cell receptor beta chains from one sample in a study of T cell changes during pregnancy in multiple sclerosis. The protocol was immunoSEQ multiplex PCR, while the TCRdb copy is restricted to in-frame clones and leaves out a portion. This sample has 35,000 or so clones, with 90% to 95% found just once. The material sequenced was CD4+ T cells from peripheral blood mononuclear cells, taken after pregnancy. These receptor sequences come from a female donor with multiple sclerosis, enrolled in a pregnancy study. Each CDR3 is given with its conserved first and last residue. A D gene is named only where the DNA matches it firmly. Some rows mark clone size as missing; the rest say once, few, many or name a class of expanded clone.

D	J	size	V	CDR3	DNA
TRBD1	TRBJ2-4	-	TRBV29-1	CSVEDLSGTVNIQYF	TGCAGCGTTGAAGATCTATCGGGGACAGTAAACATTCAGTACTTC
TRBD2	TRBJ2-2	-	TRBV2	CASSLASGSPGELFF	TGTGCCAGCAGTTTGGCTAGCGGGAGCCCCGGGGAGCTGTTTTTT
TRBD1	TRBJ1-4	-	TRBV27	CASSLSYRQGGEKLFF	TGTGCCAGCAGTTTATCGTATCGACAGGGGGGCGAAAAACTGTTTTTT
-	TRBJ1-2	-	TRBV15	CATSPAGTPSNYGYTF	TGTGCCACCAGCCCAGCAGGGACACCTTCTAACTATGGCTACACCTTC
-	TRBJ2-3	-	TRBV18	CASSPGPDTQYF	TGTGCCAGCTCACCGGGGCCAGATACGCAGTATTTT
TRBD1	TRBJ2-7	-	TRBV30	CAMSRDRGGEQYF	TGTGCCATGAGCCGGGACAGGGGCGGGGAGCAGTACTTC
-	TRBJ2-1	-	TRBV2	CASSRHQALYNEQFF	TGTGCCAGCAGCCGACATCAGGCGCTCTACAATGAGCAGTTCTTC
-	TRBJ2-1	-	TRBV10-3	CAIMGKSNEQFF	TGTGCCATCATGGGCAAGTCTAATGAGCAGTTCTTC
-	TRBJ1-4	-	TRBV29-1	CSVEGSEKLFF	TGCAGCGTTGAAGGTAGCGAAAAACTGTTTTTT
-	TRBJ2-7	-	TRBV2	CASSEATSVYEQYF	TGTGCCAGCAGTGAAGCCACATCAGTCTACGAGCAGTACTTC
-	TRBJ1-4	-	TRBV11-2	CASSPGGTNEKLFF	TGTGCCAGCAGCCCGGGGGGAACTAATGAAAAACTGTTTTTT
TRBD1	TRBJ1-2	-	TRBV25-1	CASSWTGNSYGYTF	TGTGCCAGCAGTTGGACAGGGAACAGCTATGGCTACACCTTC
-	TRBJ2-1	few	TRBV7-6	CASSSFGTYNEQFF	TGTGCCAGCAGCTCCTTTGGGACTTACAATGAGCAGTTCTTC
TRBD2	TRBJ2-5	-	TRBV7-2	CASSLFFSGSGETQYF	TGTGCCAGCAGCTTGTTCTTCAGCGGGAGTGGTGAGACCCAGTACTTC
-	TRBJ1-1	-	TRBV19	CASNADRPNTEAFF	TGTGCCAGTAATGCGGACAGACCGAACACTGAAGCTTTCTTT
-	TRBJ1-1	-	TRBV19	CASSIGGANTEAFF	TGTGCCAGTAGTATCGGAGGGGCCAACACTGAAGCTTTCTTT
-	TRBJ1-2	-	TRBV10-3	CASTGTTNYGYTF	TGTGCCAGCACAGGGACTACTAACTATGGCTACACCTTC
TRBD1	TRBJ1-5	-	TRBV19	CASSTRTGGGNQPQHF	TGTGCCAGTAGTACTAGGACAGGGGGCGGCAATCAGCCCCAGCATTTT
TRBD2	TRBJ2-1	-	TRBV5-1	CASSLEAGMYNEQFF	TGCGCCAGCAGCTTGGAAGCGGGAATGTACAATGAGCAGTTCTTC
-	TRBJ2-7	-	TRBV5-1	CASSAGLEYEQYF	TGCGCCAGCAGCGCTGGACTTGAGTACGAGCAGTACTTC
TRBD2	TRBJ2-7	-	TRBV14	CASSFGTSGTEQYF	TGTGCCAGCAGTTTCGGGACTAGCGGGACCGAGCAGTACTTC
-	TRBJ2-7	few	TRBV2	CASSVSVGYEQYF	TGTGCCAGCAGTGTAAGCGTGGGCTACGAGCAGTACTTC
TRBD1	TRBJ1-2	-	TRBV7-2	CASSFGRGAYGYTF	TGTGCCAGCAGCTTCGGCAGGGGGGCCTATGGCTACACCTTC
-	TRBJ1-2	once	TRBV21-1	CASSNRDRAFYTF	TGTGCCAGCAGCAACCGGGACAGGGCTTTCTACACCTTC
-	TRBJ1-5	-	TRBV13	CASSLGGAGGDQPQHF	TGTGCCAGCAGCTTAGGCGGGGCAGGCGGGGATCAGCCCCAGCATTTT